What follows are 31 T cell receptor beta chains derived from one specimen sequenced in a study of T-cell memory formation after mild COVID-19. TCRdb re-derived calls from the 5' RACE reads in MiXCR, one entry per CDR3 protein. The data contain approximately 300,000 distinct CDR3 sequences, roughly 15% of them singletons. Sequenced: PBMCs or a T cell subset sorted from them (not recorded which). These receptors all stem from a man younger than 30 who had mild COVID-19 (a few samples of this study predate the infection). Cell type and time point are not known.

This clonotype was seen a handful of times. The V gene is TRBV5-1, the J gene TRBJ2-4, with 9 bases fitting TRBD1. After removal of 5 bases from V and 6 bases from J, the junction contained 6 bases not matched to a gene. Germline V gene lookup returns CDR1 SGHRS and CDR2 YFSETQ. The length of the CDR3 is 14 residues. In nucleotides, the CDR3 is TGCGCCAGCAGTTCCTGGGACAGGGTAAACATTCAGTACTTC. It encodes CASSSWDRVNIQYF.

The genes are TRBV3-1 and TRBJ2-7, with D unclear. V lost 4 bases, J lost 2 bases, and 18 bases lay in between. Looked up from germline, CDR1 is LGHDT and CDR2 is YNNKEL (reference sequence). The CDR3 length is 16 residues. CDR3 region: CASSPPSPGTAYEQYF. CDR3 DNA: TGTGCCAGCAGCCCACCCTCCCCAGGAACCGCCTACGAGCAGTACTTC.

The chain carries TRBV4-3 and TRBJ1-1, with D tentatively TRBD1 (5 bases). Germline assignment: CDR1 LGHNA and CDR2 YSLEER. Trimming removed 0 bases from V and 3 bases from J, with 20 bases in between. The CDR3 has 18 amino acids. The CDR3 DNA reads as TGCGCCAGCAGCCAAGAAATGTATCGGCAGGGCGGTCACACTGAAGCTTTCTTT. It codes for CASSQEMYRQGGHTEAFF.

V and J are TRBV6-5 and TRBJ2-7, with a tentative D call TRBD2 (6 bases). CDR1 and CDR2 (germline): MNHEY, SVGAGI. The CDR3 spans 13 residues. V gave up 8 bases and J gave up 5 bases, with 16 bases separating them. DNA of the CDR3: TGTGCCAGCGGGACTGACAGCGCAAACGAGCAGTACGTC. Translation gives CASGTDSANEQYV.

This clonotype was observed a few times. CDR3 nucleotide sequence: TGCAGTGCTCCCCTATCGGGGAGGCTTAATGAAAAACTGTTTTTT. Translating gives CSAPLSGRLNEKLFF. The chain recombines TRBV20-1 with TRBJ1-4; no clear D. V was cut by 5 bases and J by 4 bases, with 17 bases left in between. The CDR3 has 15 amino acids. Germline loops: CDR1 DFQATT, CDR2 SNEGSKA (reference sequence).

CDR3 nucleotide sequence: TGTGCCAGCAGCTTAGCGGAGGCAGGGACTGACACCGGGGAGCTGTTTTTT. Translation gives CASSLAEAGTDTGELFF. This chain uses TRBV7-6 with TRBJ2-2; possibly TRBD2 for D (6 bases). This CDR3 has 17 residues. V was clipped by 0 bases and J by 3 bases, with 14 bases between them. CDR1 is SGHVS, CDR2 FNYEAQ, per germline.

This clonotype came up a few times. This chain connects TRBV12-3 or TRBV12-4 to TRBJ1-4, with 7 bases aligning to TRBD1. With 6 bases clipped from V and 7 bases from J, the junction kept 5 bases outside the gene matches. The CDR3 contains 13 residues. CDR3 in amino acids: CASSPQGSEKLFF. DNA of the CDR3: TGTGCCAGCAGCCCACAGGGGTCTGAAAAACTGTTTTTT.

The table lists this clonotype with a few counts. The chain recombines TRBV4-2 with TRBJ2-1; no firm D call. Germline V CDR1 and CDR2: LGHNA, YNFKEQ. With 1 base removed from V and 4 bases from J, the gap between germline ends came to 8 bases. This CDR3 has 14 amino acids. CDR3 sequence (DNA): TGTGCCAGCAGCCAAGCCGGACCTTACAATGAGCAGTTCTTC. This sequence encodes CASSQAGPYNEQFF.

A few counts support this clonotype. The chain carries TRBV30 and TRBJ1-3; D not certain. V gave up 1 base and J gave up 4 bases, with 11 bases separating them. The CDR3 runs to 14 residues. Germline-derived CDR1 and CDR2 are GTSNPN and SVGIG (reference sequence). DNA for the CDR3: TGTGCCTGGAGTGGCGGAGTGGCGGGAAACACCATATATTTT. Translating it yields CAWSGGVAGNTIYF.

This clonotype was counted only a few times. The chain is built from TRBV4-3 and TRBJ2-3; 13 nucleotides line up with TRBD2. CDR1 and CDR2 from the germline V gene are LGHNA and YSLEER. CDR3 size: 16 residues. V lost 4 bases, J lost 3 bases, and 4 bases stayed unmatched. The CDR3 coding sequence is TGCGCCAGCAGCCGGACTAGCGGGGGACTAACAGATACGCAGTATTTT. Translation gives CASSRTSGGLTDTQYF.

This clonotype was detected a few times. The chain uses TRBV7-2 and TRBJ2-5; 8 nucleotides match TRBD2. This CDR3 region has 17 residues. With V trimmed by 1 base and J by 5 bases, 12 bases remained unmatched. In germline, CDR1 is SGHTA, CDR2 FQGNSA. DNA of the CDR3: TGTGCCAGCAGCTTAGGTGTTCTAGCGGGCGGTCTGGAGACCCAGTACTTC. Its translation: CASSLGVLAGGLETQYF.

The chain recombines TRBV5-4 with TRBJ1-2; the match to TRBD1 covers 7 bases. The CDR3 has 15 amino acids. Germline lookup yields CDR1 SGHNT and CDR2 YYREEE (reference sequence). V shed 0 bases and J 4 bases; nucleotides not matched to a gene: 6. The CDR3 sequence: CASSLVGGQFYGYTF. CDR3 sequence (DNA): TGTGCCAGCAGCTTGGTGGGGGGACAGTTCTATGGCTACACCTTC.

The rearrangement uses TRBV7-3 and TRBJ2-3; 10 nucleotides agree with TRBD2. The CDR3 is 16 residues long. The junction had 4 bases not matched to a gene; V was cut back by 2 bases and J by 2 bases. CDR1 and CDR2 from the germline V gene are SGHTA and FQGTGA. CDR3 sequence reads: CASSLRSGGPTDTQYF. CDR3 bases: TGTGCCAGCAGCTTACGTAGCGGGGGGCCCACAGATACGCAGTATTTT.

This clonotype occurred a few times. This sequence joins TRBV20-1 and TRBJ2-1; 8 bases fit TRBD2. This CDR3 is built from 15 residues. With 0 bases clipped from V and 5 bases from J, the junction kept 6 bases outside the gene matches. Germline V gene lookup returns CDR1 DFQATT and CDR2 SNEGSKA (reference sequence). CDR3 in DNA: TGCAGTGCTAGAGATCCCAGCGGGGGACACAATGAGCAGTTCTTC. It yields the protein CSARDPSGGHNEQFF.

This clonotype showed up just a few times. This chain connects TRBV9 to TRBJ2-1; a possible D gene is TRBD1 (6 bases). Germline V gene sequence: CDR1 SGDLS, CDR2 YYNGEE. The CDR3 runs 14 residues. The ends were cut back, 2 bases at V and 7 bases at J, with 13 bases in the middle. The CDR3 spells CASSVVQGSNEQFF. The CDR3 DNA sequence: TGTGCCAGCAGCGTGGTTCAGGGGAGTAATGAGCAGTTCTTC. Complete variable domain (other parts from reference TRBV9 and TRBJ2-1): DSGVTQTPKHLITATGQRVTLRCSPRSGDLSVYWYQQSLDQGLQFLIQYYNGEERAKGNILERFSAQQFPDLHSELNLSSLELGDSALYFCASSVVQGSNEQFFGPGTRLTVL.

This chain connects TRBV9 to TRBJ2-2, with a tentative D call TRBD2 (6 bases). V was cut by 0 bases and J by 3 bases, with 12 bases left in between. The CDR3 sequence is 16 residues long. Germline V gene data show CDR1 as SGDLS and CDR2 as YYNGEE. CDR3 loop: CASSVGLAWHTGELFF. CDR3 coding DNA: TGTGCCAGCAGCGTAGGTCTAGCGTGGCACACCGGGGAGCTGTTTTTT.

This chain joins TRBV4-3 and TRBJ2-2; a possible D gene is TRBD1 (6 bases). The CDR3 totals 16 residues. V was shortened by 0 bases and J by 4 bases, with 12 bases between the two germline ends. Germline CDR1 reads LGHNA; CDR2 reads YSLEER. This CDR3 reads CASSQDYEGVTGELFF. CDR3 DNA sequence: TGCGCCAGCAGCCAAGATTACGAGGGGGTCACCGGGGAGCTGTTTTTT.

This clonotype was counted a single time. The chain is built from TRBV7-2 and TRBJ1-1; D is unclear. The CDR3 totals 13 residues. With 0 bases removed from V and 5 bases from J, the gap between germline ends came to 7 bases. CDR1 is SGHTA and CDR2 is FQGNSA in the germline V gene. CDR3: CASSLARTTEAFF. The CDR3 DNA reads TGTGCCAGCAGCTTAGCGCGGACGACTGAAGCTTTCTTT.

In its sample, this clonotype was seen a few times. The chain recombines TRBV19 with TRBJ1-2; TRBD1 is a possible D gene (6 bases). The CDR3 spans 12 residues. Trimming removed 5 bases from V and 6 bases from J, with 10 bases in between. Germline V gives CDR1 LNHDA, CDR2 SQIVND (reference sequence). This CDR3 reads CASSYRANGYTF. As DNA, the CDR3 is TGTGCCAGTAGTTACAGGGCCAATGGCTACACCTTC.

This chain connects TRBV12-3 or TRBV12-4 to TRBJ2-1; 10 bases are shared with TRBD1. This CDR3 is built from 15 residues. V gave up 3 bases and J gave up 4 bases; unmatched junction bases: 3. The CDR3 DNA is TGTGCCAGCAGTTTCGGGACAGGGGCATACAATGAGCAGTTCTTC. Its translation is CASSFGTGAYNEQFF.

The chain uses TRBV7-9 and TRBJ2-3; no definite D call. Germline CDR1 is SEHNR and CDR2 is FQNEAQ (reference sequence). V dropped 0 bases and J dropped 2 bases, with 9 bases sitting between them. This CDR3 region has 15 residues. CDR3 region: CASSLAGIITDTQYF. The DNA of the CDR3 is TGTGCCAGCAGCTTAGCGGGTATTATCACAGATACGCAGTATTTT.

The chain has TRBV7-8 and TRBJ1-6; D is ambiguous. The CDR3 runs 12 residues. Germline V gives CDR1 SGHVS, CDR2 FQNEAQ. Trimming removed 8 bases from V and 16 bases from J, with 18 bases in between. The CDR3 spells CASEGLGRKLHF. The CDR3 DNA is TGTGCCAGCGAGGGCCTGGGAAGAAAACTCCACTTT.

This clonotype has a count of ten or more. The chain has TRBV5-1 and TRBJ1-2; no definite D call. Germline assignment: CDR1 SGHRS and CDR2 YFSETQ. The germline V and J ends were trimmed by 2 bases and 0 bases, with 8 bases remaining between them. The CDR3 is made up of 14 amino acids. CDR3 sequence: CASSFQASNYGYTF. Here the CDR3 DNA reads TGCGCCAGCAGCTTCCAGGCTTCTAACTATGGCTACACCTTC.

At least ten counts were recorded for this clonotype. The rearrangement uses TRBV12-3 or TRBV12-4 and TRBJ2-7; D is perhaps TRBD1 (5 bases). V gave up 7 bases and J gave up 2 bases, with 15 bases separating them. CDR3 length: 14 amino acids. The DNA of the CDR3 is TGTGCCAGCACAGGCAGAAGGGGCGCCTACGAGCAGTACTTC. Protein: CASTGRRGAYEQYF.

This clonotype was observed a few times. The CDR3 DNA follows: TGCAGTGCTCAGGGGCGGGGAGGAAACATTCAGTACTTC. This translates into CSAQGRGGNIQYF. J is TRBJ2-4 and V is TRBV20-1; D tentatively fits TRBD1 or TRBD2 (6 bases each). CDR3 length equals 13 residues. V was pared by 5 bases and J by 6 bases, with 14 bases between. The germline gives CDR1 DFQATT, CDR2 SNEGSKA (reference sequence).

This clonotype was recorded many times. The chain carries TRBV12-3 or TRBV12-4 and TRBJ2-1; 7 nucleotides match TRBD1. There are 13 residues in the CDR3. The V segment lost 6 bases and the J segment 7 bases; nucleotides outside the gene matches: 6. The CDR3 bases are TGTGCCAGCAGCCTGGGACAGCCGAATGAGCAGTTCTTC. It codes for CASSLGQPNEQFF.

The chain has TRBV18 and TRBJ2-1; 8 nucleotides line up with TRBD1. This CDR3 region has 16 residues. The junction had 2 bases not matched to a gene; V was cut back by 1 base and J by 0 bases. The V gene's germline CDR1 is KGHSH and CDR2 LQKENI. CDR3 DNA: TGTGCCAGCTCACCACTGGGGACAGGCTCCTACAATGAGCAGTTCTTC. Translating gives CASSPLGTGSYNEQFF.

The rearrangement joins TRBV2 to TRBJ1-1, with 7 bases aligning to TRBD1. The V and J ends lost 10 bases and 4 bases, in that order; junction bases with no gene match: 12. Germline values: CDR1 SNHLY, CDR2 FYNNEI. The length of the CDR3 is 14 residues. The CDR3 region has the DNA TGTGCCACCGGACCCCTGACAGGGACCACTGAAGCTTTCTTT. It is translated as CATGPLTGTTEAFF. The complete variable domain, with remaining parts taken from reference TRBV2 and TRBJ1-1, reads EPEVTQTPSHQVTQMGQEVILRCVPISNHLYFYWYRQILGQKVEFLVSFYNNEISEKSEIFDDQFSVERPDGSNFTLKIRSTKLEDSAMYFCATGPLTGTTEAFFGQGTRLTVV.

The chain recombines TRBV7-9 with TRBJ1-1, with 8 bases aligning to TRBD1. After removal of 3 bases from V and 1 base from J, the junction contained 1 base not matched to a gene. The CDR3 runs 14 residues. Germline CDR1 SEHNR, CDR2 FQNEAQ (reference sequence). CDR3 DNA sequence: TGTGCCAGCAGCTTCCAGGGGGCGAACACTGAAGCTTTCTTT. Translating gives CASSFQGANTEAFF.

The chain recombines TRBV25-1 with TRBJ1-1; possible D gene TRBD1, 6 bases. This CDR3 is built from 13 residues. Germline V lookup: CDR1 MGHDK, CDR2 SYGVNS. V lost 10 bases, J lost 3 bases, and 15 bases lay in between. The CDR3 sequence is CATRGMGDTEAFF. CDR3 coding DNA: TGTGCCACCAGGGGAATGGGGGACACTGAAGCTTTCTTT.

This clonotype appeared a few times. The chain employs TRBV9 and TRBJ2-5; 15 nucleotides align to TRBD2. This CDR3 spans 15 amino acids. With V trimmed by 4 bases and J by 5 bases, 3 bases remained unmatched. From germline, CDR1 is SGDLS and CDR2 YYNGEE. The CDR3 sequence: CASSSGLAGGETQYF. DNA of the CDR3: TGTGCCAGCAGCTCCGGACTAGCGGGGGGGGAGACCCAGTACTTC.